This T cell receptor (beta chain) was obtained from a study of shared T cell receptors in the human thymus. Measured with immunoSEQ multiplex PCR; TCRdb has only the in-frame clones, and not every one. The table has 700,000 to 750,000 clones, approximately 85% seen once. The CDR3 extends over 17 amino acids. V lost 4 bases and J lost 1; bases outside the gene matches: 6. Germline V gene lookup returns CDR1 LNHDA and CDR2 SQIVND (reference sequence). These data also featured in a second study, about human thymus T cells. As reported in that work: The donor group consisted of healthy Finnish infants who were having corrective surgery for congenital heart defects. Obtained as resections during corrective heart surgery, the thymus tissue was then studied. Gene usage for V and J segments appeared biased in thymic and blood repertoires. Highly overlapping thymic repertoires among unrelated individuals were reported in related research.

The V and J genes are TRBV19 and TRBJ2-5; 13 bases are shared with TRBD2. This receptor was obtained from a girl less than two years old with a congenital heart defect. The sample taken for sequencing was thymocytes. The CDR3 DNA reads TGTGCCAGTAGTAGGGAACTAGCGGGGGGGCCCCAAGAGACCCAGTACTTC. Amino acid sequence: CASSRELAGGPQETQYF.